This T cell receptor (beta chain) was captured by sequencing in a study of blood T cell repertoires in COVID-19. Some clones are missing from TCRdb's copy, which holds only in-frame ones; the method was immunoSEQ multiplex PCR. The sample yields 200,000 to 300,000 clones, roughly 83% seen once. Trimming cost V 2 bases and J 4 bases; bases outside gene matches: 10. The CDR3 has 16 residues. Germline V gene lookup returns CDR1 SGHAT and CDR2 FQNNGV. The receptor comes from a woman older than 75 with acute or convalescent COVID-19. The chain has TRBV11-2 and TRBJ2-7; 8 nucleotides match TRBD2. Sequencing input: peripheral blood. The CDR3 here is CASSLSELAGKYEQYF. The CDR3, as DNA: TGTGCCAGCAGCTTATCGGAGTTAGCGGGGAAGTACGAGCAGTACTTC.